The 22 T cell receptor beta chains in this list originate from one sample, sequenced in a study of beta chain features in type 1 diabetes. All of the isolated RNA was reverse transcribed, so expressed TCRB transcripts were sequenced. Using immunoSEQ multiplex PCR, the repertoire was profiled, and TCRdb retains in-frame clones only, with some absent. The table records nearly 250,000 clones, 13% to 15% of them present only once. The sequencing sample was made of naive CD4+ T cells from blood. The receptors here all came from a woman between 35 and 50 years old in good health.

To note about this clone: The identical CDR3 is also encoded by other nucleotide sequences in the sample. V gene TRBV6-6 combines with J gene TRBJ2-7; D is unclear. Germline V gives CDR1 MNHNY, CDR2 SVGAGI (reference sequence). Trimming cost V 2 bases and J 2 bases, with 7 bases left between them. The CDR3 totals 13 residues. CDR3 loop: CASSYAGAYEQYF. In nucleotides, the CDR3 is TGTGCCAGCAGTTACGCCGGAGCCTACGAGCAGTACTTC.

The table lists this clone with many counts. V usage is TRBV29-1 and J usage is TRBJ2-7, with 9 bases fitting TRBD1. V trimming: 6 bases; J trimming: 4 bases; junction bases outside the gene matches: 7. Per germline, CDR1 SQVTM and CDR2 ANQGSEA. The CDR3 contains 13 residues. CDR3 amino acids: CSVGQGLGYEQYF. The DNA for the CDR3 is TGCAGCGTCGGACAGGGGCTGGGATACGAGCAGTACTTC.

This rearrangement joins TRBV9 to TRBJ1-3; 10 nucleotides align to TRBD1. Germline loops: CDR1 SGDLS, CDR2 YYNGEE. This CDR3 spans 16 amino acids. With 7 bases clipped from V and 2 bases from J, the junction kept 9 bases outside the gene matches. The CDR3 protein is CASRSGTGDAGNTIYF. CDR3 nucleotide sequence: TGTGCCAGCCGATCCGGGACAGGGGACGCTGGAAACACCATATATTTT.

The V and J genes are TRBV4-1 and TRBJ2-5, with unresolved D. Deletions cut 4 bases from V and 4 bases from J, with 10 bases between. Germline assignment: CDR1 MGHRA and CDR2 YSYEKL. This CDR3 spans 13 amino acids. The chain's CDR3 is CASSLTGGETQYF. The DNA of the CDR3 is TGCGCCAGCAGCCTCACTGGCGGAGAGACCCAGTACTTC.

This clone came up a few times. This sequence joins TRBV21-1 and TRBJ1-2; whether TRBD1, the table's D call, matches the DNA was not checked. TRBV21-1 is a pseudogene segment. The CDR3 has 16 amino acids. The CDR3 sequence: CASSKGQGSGYYGYTF. The CDR3, as DNA: TGTGCCAGCAGCAAGGGACAGGGATCGGGTTACTATGGCTACACCTTC.

This chain uses TRBV5-1 with TRBJ1-4; 8 bases are a match to TRBD1. This CDR3 comprises 14 residues. Unmatched junction bases numbered 9, after V lost 7 bases and J lost 7 bases. CDR1 SGHRS and CDR2 YFSETQ come from the germline V gene. This chain's CDR3 is CASRSGQGREKLFF. The CDR3 nucleotides read TGCGCCAGCCGCTCCGGACAGGGCCGTGAAAAACTGTTTTTT.

The rearrangement joins TRBV2 to TRBJ1-6; possible D gene TRBD1, 5 bases. V gave up 4 bases and J gave up 14 bases, with 12 bases separating them. CDR1 is SNHLY, CDR2 FYNNEI, per germline. The length of the CDR3 is 12 residues. For the CDR3, the DNA is TGTGCCAGCAGTGTTAGCTGGGGGGCCCTCCACTTT. As protein: CASSVSWGALHF. Full variable domain (outside the CDR3, taken from reference TRBV2 and TRBJ1-6): EPEVTQTPSHQVTQMGQEVILRCVPISNHLYFYWYRQILGQKVEFLVSFYNNEISEKSEIFDDQFSVERPDGSNFTLKIRSTKLEDSAMYFCASSVSWGALHFGNGTRLTVT.

This clone was found a few times. The rearrangement uses TRBV27 and TRBJ1-1; D gene unclear. The length of the CDR3 is 15 residues. Germline V CDR1 and CDR2: MNHEY, SMNVEV (reference sequence). V dropped 5 bases and J dropped 4 bases, with 17 bases sitting between them. The CDR3 sequence: CASSLNREGFTEAFF. The CDR3 DNA follows: TGTGCCAGCAGTCTAAACAGAGAAGGCTTCACTGAAGCTTTCTTT.

This clone was observed a few times. The chain carries TRBV5-1 and TRBJ1-1, with a possible D match to TRBD1 (5 bases). The CDR3 is 16 amino acids. Germline assignment: CDR1 SGHRS and CDR2 YFSETQ. The V end lost 4 bases, the J end lost 4 bases, and 20 bases lay between the germline ends. The CDR3 here is CASSPQGGAQGTEAFF. CDR3 bases: TGCGCCAGCAGCCCCCAGGGAGGGGCGCAAGGCACTGAAGCTTTCTTT.

This clone was picked up a small number of times. The CDR3 nucleotides read TGTGCCAGCAGCGTAGGGCTCAACGCGAACACCGGGGAGCTGTTTTTT. As protein: CASSVGLNANTGELFF. V usage is TRBV9 and J usage is TRBJ2-2; D gene unclear. Germline V CDR1 and CDR2: SGDLS, YYNGEE. This CDR3 has 16 amino acids. Trimming cost V 0 bases and J 0 bases, with 9 bases left between them.

This clone has a single count. V and J are TRBV15 and TRBJ1-2, with TRBD1 identical over 7 bases. The germline V gene has CDR1 LNHNV and CDR2 YYDKDF (reference sequence). The V segment lost 5 bases and the J segment 4 bases; nucleotides outside the gene matches: 1. The CDR3 consists of 12 residues. The CDR3 DNA reads TGTGCCACCAGCGGGACAGCCTATGGCTACACCTTC. Its protein product is CATSGTAYGYTF.

With regard to this clone: The same CDR3 is also encoded by other DNA sequences in this sample. The gene calls are TRBV7-2 and TRBJ1-5, with 7 bases identical to TRBD1. The germline CDR1 and CDR2 sequences are SGHTA and FQGNSA. The CDR3 extends over 14 amino acids. Unmatched junction bases numbered 7, after V lost 5 bases and J lost 6 bases. The CDR3 nucleotides read TGTGCCAGCAGCCTACGACAGGGCGGTCAGCCCCAGCATTTT. It yields the protein CASSLRQGGQPQHF.

This clone showed up just a few times. The chain employs TRBV19 and TRBJ2-5; 8 positions match TRBD2. The length of the CDR3 is 13 residues. CDR1 is LNHDA, CDR2 SQIVND, per germline (reference sequence). The V and J ends lost 10 bases and 5 bases, in that order; junction bases with no gene match: 9. The CDR3: CATERGPGETQYF. CDR3 in DNA: TGTGCCACCGAGCGGGGGCCGGGGGAGACCCAGTACTTC.

This rearrangement joins TRBV11-2 to TRBJ2-2; TRBD1 aligns across 10 bases. This CDR3 has 15 amino acids. Germline V lookup: CDR1 SGHAT, CDR2 FQNNGV. With 5 bases clipped from V and 3 bases from J, the junction kept 3 bases outside the gene matches. In DNA form, the CDR3 reads TGTGCCAGCAGCCGGGGACAGGGGTACACCGGGGAGCTGTTTTTT. Translation gives CASSRGQGYTGELFF.

This clone was detected a few times. CDR3 amino acids: CASRGPGTGELFF. The CDR3 DNA follows: TGTGCCAGCAGGGGTCCGGGGACCGGGGAGCTGTTTTTT. The rearrangement joins TRBV2 to TRBJ2-2; weak D call: TRBD2 (5 bases). V was pared by 6 bases and J by 5 bases, with 10 bases between. In germline, CDR1 is SNHLY, CDR2 FYNNEI. This CDR3 is built from 13 residues.

This clone has just a few counts. V gene TRBV4-2 combines with J gene TRBJ1-1; D unclear. V shed 3 bases and J shed 4 bases, with 12 bases lying between them. The CDR3 sequence is 14 residues long. The germline gives CDR1 LGHNA, CDR2 YNFKEQ. CDR3 amino acids: CASSHAGTSTEAFF. The CDR3 DNA follows: TGTGCCAGCAGCCACGCGGGAACCTCCACTGAAGCTTTCTTT.

This clone came up a few times. This chain uses TRBV6-6 with TRBJ1-1; D might be TRBD1 (6 bases). Germline lookup yields CDR1 MNHNY and CDR2 SVGAGI (reference sequence). This CDR3 is built from 13 residues. The ends were cut back, 5 bases at V and 4 bases at J, with 11 bases in the middle. The DNA of the CDR3 is TGTGCCAGCAGTGACTACAGGGCCACTGAAGCTTTCTTT. Translation: CASSDYRATEAFF.

This clone has a handful of counts. V and J are TRBV7-6 and TRBJ1-2; TRBD1 agrees at 9 bases. Per the germline V gene, CDR1 is SGHVS and CDR2 is FNYEAQ. V was clipped by 5 bases and J by 7 bases; unmatched bases: 5. There are 13 residues in the CDR3. CDR3 bases: TGTGCCAGCAGCGCGGACAGGGGTGGTGGCTACACCTTC. This codes for CASSADRGGGYTF.

The rearrangement joins TRBV7-9 to TRBJ2-1; 8 bases map to TRBD1. The trim removed 5 bases at V and 4 bases at J, leaving 7 bases unmatched. The CDR3 length is 15 residues. Germline CDR1 SEHNR, CDR2 FQNEAQ (reference sequence). CDR3 loop: CASSLGQGTYNEQFF. The CDR3, as DNA: TGTGCCAGCAGCCTCGGACAGGGAACATACAATGAGCAGTTCTTC.

V and J are TRBV4-1 and TRBJ2-1; a possible D gene is TRBD2 (5 bases). CDR1 and CDR2 from the germline V gene are MGHRA and YSYEKL. The CDR3 has 16 amino acids. Trimming shortened V by 5 bases and J by 5 bases, and 19 bases separated the two germline ends. The DNA for the CDR3 is TGCGCCAGCAGCGAACGACCCGCCACCGGGGACAATGAGCAGTTCTTC. Its translation: CASSERPATGDNEQFF.

The chain is built from TRBV29-1 and TRBJ1-2, with 9 nucleotides matching TRBD1. Unmatched junction bases numbered 7, after V lost 7 bases and J lost 4 bases. Germline-derived CDR1 and CDR2 are SQVTM and ANQGSEA. The CDR3 is made up of 13 amino acids. CDR3 sequence reads: CSADGQGPYGYTF. The CDR3, as DNA: TGCAGCGCAGACGGACAGGGGCCCTATGGCTACACCTTC.

The genes are TRBV4-1 and TRBJ1-2, with D uncertain. This CDR3 contains 13 residues. With 0 bases removed from V and 8 bases from J, the gap between germline ends came to 10 bases. The germline V gene encodes CDR1 MGHRA and CDR2 YSYEKL. This CDR3 is CASSQDLGRGYTF. CDR3 nucleotide sequence: TGCGCCAGCAGCCAAGATCTGGGCCGGGGCTACACCTTC.